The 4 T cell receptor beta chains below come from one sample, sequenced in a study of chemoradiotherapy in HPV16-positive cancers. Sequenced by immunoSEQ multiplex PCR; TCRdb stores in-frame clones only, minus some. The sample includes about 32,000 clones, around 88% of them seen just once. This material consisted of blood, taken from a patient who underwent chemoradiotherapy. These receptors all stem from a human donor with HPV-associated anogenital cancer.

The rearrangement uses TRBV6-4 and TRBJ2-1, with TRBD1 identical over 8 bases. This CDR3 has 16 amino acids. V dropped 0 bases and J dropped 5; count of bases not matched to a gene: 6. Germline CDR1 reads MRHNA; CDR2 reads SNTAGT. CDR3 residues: CASSDSGGQGHNEQFF. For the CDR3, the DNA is TGTGCCAGCAGTGACTCGGGAGGACAGGGTCACAATGAGCAGTTCTTC.

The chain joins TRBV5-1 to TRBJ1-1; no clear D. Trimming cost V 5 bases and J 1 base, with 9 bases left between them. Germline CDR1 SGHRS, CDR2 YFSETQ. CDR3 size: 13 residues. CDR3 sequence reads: CASSRVENTEAFF. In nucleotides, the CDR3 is TGCGCCAGCAGTCGGGTCGAGAACACTGAAGCTTTCTTT.

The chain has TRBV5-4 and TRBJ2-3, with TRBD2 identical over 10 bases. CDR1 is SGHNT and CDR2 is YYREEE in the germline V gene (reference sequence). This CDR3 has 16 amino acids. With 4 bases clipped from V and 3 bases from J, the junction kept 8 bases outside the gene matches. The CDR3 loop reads CASSPRLAGLTDTQYF. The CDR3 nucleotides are TGTGCCAGCAGCCCTAGACTAGCGGGTCTTACAGATACGCAGTATTTT.

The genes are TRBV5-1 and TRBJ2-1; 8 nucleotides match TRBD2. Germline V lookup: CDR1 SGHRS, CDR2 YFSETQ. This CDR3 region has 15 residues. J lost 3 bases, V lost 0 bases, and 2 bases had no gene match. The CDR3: CASSLEGTSYNEQFF. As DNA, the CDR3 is TGCGCCAGCAGCTTGGAGGGGACTAGCTACAATGAGCAGTTCTTC.